The 29 T cell receptor delta chains presented below share a single source sample, sequenced in a study of γδ T cells in repeated Plasmodium falciparum infection. TCRdb re-processed the multiplex PCR reads using CATT. Seen here are 70,000 to 95,000 delta-chain clones, 1.4% observed once, and the top ten hold around 8.1%. Flow sorting of PBMC yielded separate Vgamma9/Vdelta2+ and Vdelta2-negative gammadelta T cell populations for bulk repertoire analysis. The specimen was gamma-delta T cells from blood. The receptors come from a pool of human donors (malaria-infected and uninfected, not separated).

This clone was seen a few times. TCRdb's protein for this DNA is that of a much larger clone and differs from the translation at residue 17, likely a read error; the protein shown is the DNA translation. The gene calls are TRDV1 and TRDJ1; perhaps TRDD3 as D (5 bases). This CDR3 comprises 19 residues. From germline, CDR1 is TSWWSYY and CDR2 QGS. The CDR3 spells CALGERSEFFWAYTDKHIF. CDR3 DNA sequence: TGTGCTCTTGGGGAAAGGTCCGAGTTCTTCTGGGCGTACACCGATAAACACATCTTT.

For this clone: TCRdb shows a much larger clone's protein in place of this DNA's translation, and the two differ at residue 4, likely through a read error; the protein shown is translated from the DNA. The chain has TRDV2 and TRDJ1; TRDD3 matches at 7 bases. TCRdb offers no J gene call, so here the DNA was matched to germline to obtain one. Germline lookup yields CDR1 GEAIGNYY and CDR2 EKD. V shed 5 bases, J shed 0 bases, and the junction held 17 bases outside the gene matches. CDR3 length equals 18 residues. In DNA form, the CDR3 reads TGTGCCTGTGTCTCTTTGGGGGACGTAACTCTGTACACCGATAAACTCATCTTT. It encodes CACVSLGDVTLYTDKLIF.

A note on this clone: With a far larger clone one base away, a read error is the likely cause. The same CDR3 arises from other DNA sequences in this sample as well. The CDR3 loop is CALGKSSFPLVLYTDKLIF. The DNA for the CDR3 is TGCGCTCTTGGTAAGAGTTCTTTTCCCTTGGTACTTTACACCGATAAACTCATCTTT. The rearrangement joins TRDV1 to TRDJ1, with no clear D. The CDR3 has 19 residues. Germline lookup yields CDR1 TSWWSYY and CDR2 QGS.

This clone was counted between two and nine times. This DNA's translation differs at residue 19 from TCRdb's protein, which comes from a much larger clone; a read error is likely, and the protein shown is translated from the DNA. The chain combines TRDV1 with TRDJ1, with TRDD3 matching over 10 bases. The J gene is absent in TCRdb and was assigned here via DNA matching to germline. Germline-derived CDR1 and CDR2 are TSWWSYY and QGS. The CDR3 spans 22 residues. The CDR3 bases are TGTGCTCTTGGGGAACTCCTACGTGTCTCGGACTGGGGGGATACGAGGACCGATAGACTCATCTTT. Translating it yields CALGELLRVSDWGDTRTDRLIF.

This clone was counted a few times. V is TRDV1 and J is TRDJ1, with TRDD3 matching over 8 bases. TCRdb gives no J gene; it was assigned here by matching the DNA to germline. The V gene's germline CDR1 is TSWWSYY and CDR2 QGS. This CDR3 is built from 20 residues. V gave up 2 bases and J gave up 0 bases; unmatched junction bases: 17. CDR3 protein: CALGEVGLYGRGYNTDKLIF. The CDR3 coding sequence is TGTGCTCTTGGGGAAGTAGGCCTCTACGGGAGGGGATACAACACCGATAAACTCATCTTT.

This clone came up a few times. A far larger clone is only one base removed, so a read error is likely. Distinct nucleotide sequences in the sample also encode this CDR3. The V call is TRDV2, the J call TRDJ1; D is possibly TRDD3 (5 bases). CDR1 is GEAIGNYY and CDR2 is EKD in the germline V gene. Between the trimmed V and J ends, which lost 0 bases and 7 bases, there was a span of 26 bases. This CDR3 is 18 amino acids long. CDR3: CACDTLYTGGSYFGKLIF. In nucleotides, the CDR3 is TGTGCCTGTGACACCCTGTACACTGGAGGATCTTACTTCGGTAAACTCATCTTT.

To note about this clone: TCRdb's protein for this DNA is that of a much larger clone and differs from the translation at residue 10, likely a read error; the protein shown is the DNA translation. V is TRDV2 and J is TRDJ3; 10 bases fit TRDD3. TCRdb leaves out the J gene; it was filled in here by matching the DNA to germline. The CDR3 is made up of 16 amino acids. Germline V gene sequence: CDR1 GEAIGNYY, CDR2 EKD. DNA of the CDR3: TGTGCCTGTGACGTACTGGGGGATTGGGTCACCCGACAGATGTTTTTC. Translation: CACDVLGDWVTRQMFF.

As for this clone: This likely stems from a read error, as it lies one base from a far larger clone. This CDR3 is also generated by other DNA sequences in the sample. The V gene corresponds to TRAV38-2/DV8; no J gene was called; the D call TRDD3 from the table was never checked on the DNA. The CDR3 covers 18 residues. Germline assignment: CDR1 TSESDYY and CDR2 QEAYKQQN. The CDR3 bases are TGTGCTTATAGGGGGTGGATCTGGGGGATACGTCCTGGCGATAAGCTCATCTTT. Translated: CAYRGWIWGIRPGDKLIF.

A few counts support this clone. TCRdb has a much larger clone's protein, which differs at residue 7 from the translation of this DNA, likely because of a read error; what is shown is the protein translated from the DNA. The gene calls are TRDV2 and TRDJ1; 9 positions match TRDD3. The J gene, left out of TCRdb, was set here by checking the DNA against germline. V trimming: 0 bases; J trimming: 0 bases; junction bases outside the gene matches: 22. The CDR3 is 22 residues long. Germline V CDR1 and CDR2: GEAIGNYY, EKD. CDR3 sequence: CACDTVAGPQGDTPSYTDKLIF. CDR3 nucleotide sequence: TGTGCCTGTGACACCGTCGCGGGTCCGCAGGGGGATACTCCCTCGTACACCGATAAACTCATCTTT.

At least ten counts were recorded for this clone. V usage is TRDV1 and J usage is TRDJ1; TRDD3 matches at 11 bases. V was pared by 2 bases and J by 0 bases, with 14 bases of the junction left unmatched. Per germline, CDR1 TSWWSYY and CDR2 QGS. The CDR3 extends over 20 amino acids. The CDR3 loop reads CALGENFQYWGISNTDKLIF. For the CDR3, the DNA is TGTGCTCTTGGGGAAAACTTCCAGTACTGGGGGATATCGAACACCGATAAACTCATCTTT.

This clone was seen many times. V is TRDV1 and J is TRDJ2; maybe TRDD2 (6 bases). Looked up from germline, CDR1 is TSWWSYY and CDR2 is QGS. The CDR3 totals 20 residues. Trimming cost V 1 base and J 0 bases, with 21 bases left between them. In nucleotides, the CDR3 is TGTGCTCTTGGGGAACGGTATCCTACTATTCTGGTTTCTTTGACAGCACAACTCTTCTTT. Its translation: CALGERYPTILVSLTAQLFF.

This clone was detected only a few times. A far larger clone is a single base away, which makes a read error likely. Additional DNA sequences in this sample encode the identical CDR3. The rearrangement links TRDV1 to TRDJ1; D is perhaps TRDD2 (6 bases). TCRdb supplies no J gene; here it was assigned by aligning the nucleotide sequence to germline. CDR1 is TSWWSYY and CDR2 is QGS in the germline V gene. The CDR3 is 15 amino acids. This CDR3 reads CALGSYYRGTDKLIF. The CDR3 DNA reads as TGCGCTCTTGGGTCCTACTATCGTGGCACCGATAAACTCATCTTT.

On this clone: The likely explanation is a read error, given a far larger clone one base away. Additional DNA sequences in this sample encode the identical CDR3. V usage is TRDV1 and J usage is TRDJ1, with D unresolved. TCRdb is silent on the J gene; assignment here came from matching the DNA to germline. Germline CDR1 reads TSWWSYY; CDR2 reads QGS. The CDR3 is 16 amino acids. CDR3 bases: TGTGCTCTTGGGGACTATCTTGCCTCTCACACCGACAAACTCATCTTT. It is translated as CALGDYLASHTDKLIF.

In its sample, this clone was seen a few times. TCRdb's entry gives the protein of a much larger clone, which mismatches this DNA's translation at residue 5, likely from a read error; the protein reported here is translated from the DNA. The J gene is TRDJ1, the V gene TRDV1; the match to TRDD3 covers 13 bases. TCRdb is silent on the J gene; assignment here came from matching the DNA to germline. Germline assignment: CDR1 TSWWSYY and CDR2 QGS. The CDR3 has 23 amino acids. The ends lost 5 bases at V and 1 base at J; junction bases unmatched: 25. Here the CDR3 DNA reads TGTGCTCTTGGGAAATGGACTGTCCTACCCGGTACTGGGGGATACGGGTCCACCGATAAACTCATCTTT. It specifies CALGKWTVLPGTGGYGSTDKLIF.

About this clone itself: This is likely an artifact of a read error, given a far larger clone one base away. Other DNA sequences within the sample encode an identical CDR3. The chain combines TRDV3 with TRDJ1; TRDD3 matches 11 bases. CDR1 TVYSNPD and CDR2 GDNSRS come from the germline V gene (reference sequence). The CDR3 is made up of 15 amino acids. After removal of 1 base from V and 8 bases from J, the junction contained 12 bases not matched to a gene. As DNA, the CDR3 is TGTGCCTTTATTTGTCGGTTGGGGGATACGGAAAAACTCATCTTT. It translates to CAFICRLGDTEKLIF. Supplemented by reference TRDV3 and TRDJ1, the full variable domain reads CDKVTQSSPDQTVASGSEVVLLCTYDTVYSNPDLFWYRIRPDYSFQFVFYGDNSRSEGADFTQGRFSVKHILTQKAFHLVISPVRTEDSATYYCAFICRLGDTEKLIFGKGTRVTVEP.

This clone came up a few times. This likely came from a read error, as a far larger clone is one base away. The sample carries other DNA sequences with the same CDR3. The J gene was not called, though the V gene is TRDV1; TRDD3, the D gene given by the table, was not confirmed from the DNA. Per the germline V gene, CDR1 is TSWWSYY and CDR2 is QGS. CDR3 length: 21 amino acids. In nucleotides, the CDR3 is TGTGCTCTTGGTATAGAAATCCCACTTCGGCGTAGTGGGGGGTACGCACCAAGGCTCATCTTT. This sequence encodes CALGIEIPLRRSGGYAPRLIF.

No call exists for the J gene, whereas the V gene is TRDV1; whether TRDD3, the table's D call, matches the DNA was not checked. Germline V gene lookup returns CDR1 TSWWSYY and CDR2 QGS. The CDR3 is made up of 22 amino acids. In nucleotides, the CDR3 is TGTGCTCTTGGGGAAGGCAGTGGCTTCCTCCCAATTGGGGCCGAGGACACCGATAAGCTCATCTTT. It encodes CALGEGSGFLPIGAEDTDKLIF.

With regard to this clone: TCRdb's protein for this DNA is that of a much larger clone and differs from the translation at residue 10, likely a read error; the protein shown is the DNA translation. The chain recombines TRDV1 with TRDJ1; D remains unclear. The J gene is absent in TCRdb and was assigned here via DNA matching to germline. Germline V gene data show CDR1 as TSWWSYY and CDR2 as QGS. CDR3 length: 14 amino acids. This CDR3 reads CALGGPGDTNKLIF. The CDR3, as DNA: TGTGCTCTTGGGGGTCCTGGTGACACCAATAAACTCATCTTT.

The table lists this clone with many counts. V is TRDV1 and J is TRDJ1; D unresolved. The J gene is not listed in TCRdb, so it was assigned here from a DNA match to germline. Trimming pared 1 base from V and 3 bases from J, leaving 15 bases between. In germline, CDR1 is TSWWSYY, CDR2 QGS. The CDR3 sequence is 16 residues long. The CDR3 is CALGEPSNFKSDKLIF. CDR3 nucleotide sequence: TGTGCTCTTGGGGAACCCTCTAACTTCAAGTCCGATAAACTCATCTTT.

There are a few counts of this clone. TCRdb shows a much larger clone's protein in place of this DNA's translation, and the two differ at residue 6, likely through a read error; the protein shown is translated from the DNA. J is TRDJ1 and V is TRDV2; D unresolved. The J gene was not available in TCRdb and was assigned here by matching the DNA to germline segments. The germline V gene encodes CDR1 GEAIGNYY and CDR2 EKD. V dropped 0 bases and J dropped 0 bases, with 22 bases sitting between them. The CDR3 runs to 19 residues. In DNA, the CDR3 is TGTGCCTGTGACACCGAGGCGGCCCCGTCCCCCACGTACACCGATAAACTCATCTTT. Protein sequence: CACDTEAAPSPTYTDKLIF.

This clone was counted a few times. A far more abundant clone sits one base away, making this likely a read error. The sample carries other DNA sequences with the same CDR3. V gene TRDV1 combines with J gene TRDJ1; 12 positions match TRDD3. TCRdb supplies no J gene; here it was assigned by aligning the nucleotide sequence to germline. The CDR3 is 22 residues long. J gave up 1 base and V 3 bases, and 21 bases lay outside the gene matches. From germline, CDR1 is TSWWSYY and CDR2 QGS. CDR3 in DNA: TGTGCTCTTGGGGAGCCCTTCGGGAGATCCTTCTGGGGGATACGCCCCACCGATAAACTCATCTTT. Protein sequence: CALGEPFGRSFWGIRPTDKLIF.

As for this clone: The TCRdb protein comes from a much larger clone and disagrees with this DNA's translation at residue 7, likely due to a read error; the protein given here is derived from the DNA. CDR3 sequence: CACDTVAGGPPIGYTDKLIF. The CDR3 bases are TGTGCCTGTGACACTGTTGCTGGGGGACCCCCCATCGGGTACACCGATAAACTCATCTTT. The chain uses TRDV2 and TRDJ1, with TRDD3 identical over 8 bases. TCRdb offers no J gene call, so here the DNA was matched to germline to obtain one. J was trimmed by 0 bases and V by 1 base; bases with no gene match: 18. CDR3 length: 20 residues. Per germline, CDR1 GEAIGNYY and CDR2 EKD.

Worth noting for this clone: This DNA translates differently at residue 16 from the TCRdb protein, which is that of a much larger clone; a read error is likely, and the protein shown is the DNA's own translation. Here the V gene is TRDV2, but the J gene went uncalled; TRDD3, the table's D call, lacks a check against the DNA. The CDR3 length is 18 residues. The germline V gene encodes CDR1 GEAIGNYY and CDR2 EKD. CDR3 sequence (DNA): TGTGCCTGTGACTTAAGGAACGTGGGGGATACTTACACCGATAAACCCATCTTT. Encoded protein: CACDLRNVGDTYTDKPIF.

CDR3 sequence: CACDGILGYTDKLIF. DNA of the CDR3: TGTGCCTGTGACGGGATACTGGGGTACACCGATAAACTCATCTTT. This chain links TRDV2 with TRDJ1; 7 bases align to TRDD3. As TCRdb names no J gene, one was assigned here on the basis of a DNA match to germline. This CDR3 comprises 15 residues. Germline V gene data show CDR1 as GEAIGNYY and CDR2 as EKD. V was clipped by 3 bases and J by 0 bases; unmatched bases: 6.

This clone has only a few counts. This DNA translates differently at residue 8 from the TCRdb protein, which is that of a much larger clone; a read error is likely, and the protein shown is the DNA's own translation. This chain joins TRDV1 and TRDJ1; 8 positions agree with TRDD3. No J gene is reported in TCRdb; it was inferred here by comparing the DNA with germline. The germline gives CDR1 TSWWSYY, CDR2 QGS. Trimming at V came to 5 bases and at J to 0 bases, leaving 17 bases not matched to a gene. The CDR3 is 19 residues long. The CDR3 bases are TGTGCTCTTGGGAACCGAGACCGGGGGATATGGATTTACACCGATAAACTCATCTTT. Its translation: CALGNRDRGIWIYTDKLIF.

This clone showed up just a few times. A far larger clone is one nucleotide away, so this likely arose from a read error. Distinct nucleotide sequences in the sample also encode this CDR3. V and J are TRDV2 and TRDJ1, with D possibly TRDD2 on 5 matching bases. Germline V gene lookup returns CDR1 GEAIGNYY and CDR2 EKD. The CDR3 has 15 amino acids. The CDR3 region has the DNA TGTGCCTGTGACCCGCTACAGACCTACACAGATAAACTCATCTTT. It specifies CACDPLQTYTDKLIF.

This clone was recorded at least ten times. Only one base separates this from a far larger clonotype, so it likely reflects a read error. Other nucleotide sequences in the sample specify the same CDR3. The chain links TRDV2 to TRDJ1; TRDD3 might be the D (6 bases). Germline CDR1 and CDR2: GEAIGNYY and EKD. There are 14 residues in the CDR3. In DNA form, the CDR3 reads TGCGCCTGTGACTCACTGGGACTCACCGATAAACTCATCTTT. Its protein is CACDSLGLTDKLIF.

As concerns this clone: One end of the junction fails to match germline, which may point to a read error. The CDR3 DNA reads TGCGCAGGGGGATACCTACGGTACACCGATAAACTCATCTTT. Protein product: CAGGYLRYTDKLIF. V usage is TRDV1 and J usage is TRDJ1; 9 nucleotides match TRDD3. Here the J gene came from matching the DNA to germline, since TCRdb omits it. CDR1 is TSWWSYY and CDR2 is QGS in the germline V gene. CDR3 size: 14 residues.

Judged by abundance, this clone is medium-sized. This sample includes further DNA sequences coding for the same CDR3. The chain carries TRDV2 and TRDJ1, with 11 nucleotides matching TRDD3. In germline, CDR1 is GEAIGNYY, CDR2 EKD. The CDR3 consists of 20 residues. Trimming removed 0 bases from V and 1 base from J; junction bases left unmatched: 15. CDR3 bases: TGTGCCTGTGACACCGGCCTTCGGGGATTGGGGGATACGAGCACCGATAAACTCATCTTT. Translating gives CACDTGLRGLGDTSTDKLIF.